Presented here are 16 T cell receptor beta chains from one specimen sequenced in a study of shared T cell receptors in the human thymus. TCRdb's copy holds only in-frame clones and misses some; the assay was immunoSEQ multiplex PCR. The data hold 700,000 or so clones, with around 85% observed a single time. The same sample was also studied in work on human thymus T cells.

What was sequenced was thymocytes. The receptors stem from a girl under three years old with a congenital heart defect.

This clone showed up just once. The chain links TRBV5-1 to TRBJ2-5, with 7 bases matching TRBD1. Per germline, CDR1 SGHRS and CDR2 YFSETQ. V shed 6 bases, J shed 5 bases, and the junction held 13 bases outside the gene matches. The CDR3 is 15 amino acids. CDR3 bases: TGCGCCAGCAATCGACAGGGAAGGGTCGATGAGACCCAGTACTTC. It yields the protein CASNRQGRVDETQYF.

The V and J genes are TRBV7-6 and TRBJ1-3, with a tentative D call TRBD1 (6 bases). Germline V gene lookup returns CDR1 SGHVS and CDR2 FNYEAQ. CDR3 length equals 15 residues. V was cut by 8 bases and J by 0 bases, with 14 bases left in between. The CDR3 is CASRGGRDSGNTIYF. The CDR3 nucleotides are TGTGCCAGCCGGGGGGGGCGAGACTCTGGAAACACCATATATTTT.

V is TRBV6-1 and J is TRBJ2-5, with D tentatively TRBD1 (5 bases). Germline CDR1 and CDR2: MNHNS and SASEGT. The CDR3 covers 14 residues. With 4 bases removed from V and 3 bases from J, the gap between germline ends came to 12 bases. The CDR3 spells CASSGGSLEETQYF. CDR3 sequence (DNA): TGTGCCAGCAGTGGGGGCTCCTTGGAAGAGACCCAGTACTTC.

This chain links TRBV23-1 with TRBJ2-7; 9 positions agree with TRBD1. TRBV23-1 is assigned to the ORF class and has an uncertain function. The junction had 10 bases not matched to a gene; V was cut back by 10 bases and J by 3 bases. The CDR3 length is 14 residues. The CDR3 spells CAIEDGTGYYEQYF. The CDR3 DNA is TGCGCCATTGAGGACGGGACAGGGTACTACGAGCAGTACTTC.

The chain couples TRBV18 to TRBJ1-2; 7 bases are shared with TRBD1. V lost 3 bases, J lost 1 base, and 8 bases stayed unmatched. The germline gives CDR1 KGHSH, CDR2 LQKENI. The CDR3 length is 16 residues. CDR3 in DNA: TGTGCCAGCTCACCTCTTACAGGGGCACATAACTATGGCTACACCTTC. It encodes CASSPLTGAHNYGYTF.

The chain carries TRBV28 and TRBJ1-6, with 9 bases fitting TRBD1. CDR3 length equals 16 residues. The germline gives CDR1 MDHEN, CDR2 SYDVKM. The V gene end was trimmed by 5 bases and the J gene end by 6 bases; junction bases not matched to a gene: 8. CDR3 nucleotide sequence: TGTGCCAGCAGTATCTACAGGGGGCTTTTTAATTCACCCCTCCACTTT. It yields the protein CASSIYRGLFNSPLHF.

V and J are TRBV6-1 and TRBJ2-1; 10 bases match TRBD1. The CDR3 loop spans 15 amino acids. Germline CDR1 is MNHNS and CDR2 is SASEGT. The V and J ends lost 3 bases and 4 bases, in that order; junction bases with no gene match: 3. CDR3 in amino acids: CASSDPGQGYNEQFF. The CDR3 bases are TGTGCCAGCAGTGATCCGGGACAGGGGTACAATGAGCAGTTCTTC.

The chain carries TRBV9 and TRBJ1-1, with a weak D call TRBD1 (6 bases). The CDR3 is made up of 14 amino acids. The V gene lost 6 bases and the J gene lost 5 bases, with 17 bases spanning the gap. CDR1 and CDR2 (germline): SGDLS, YYNGEE. The CDR3 DNA follows: TGTGCCAGCACCGTGGGCAGGGGAGGGACTGAAGCTTTCTTT. It specifies CASTVGRGGTEAFF.

The CDR3 sequence: CASRGWGQGYEQYF. CDR3 coding DNA: TGTGCCAGCAGGGGTTGGGGACAGGGCTACGAGCAGTACTTC. This chain links TRBV6-1 with TRBJ2-7; 9 bases are a match to TRBD1. The CDR3 sequence is 14 residues long. Losses at the gene ends were 6 bases for V and 3 bases for J; bases not matched to a gene: 6. The germline V gene has CDR1 MNHNS and CDR2 SASEGT.

This chain joins TRBV2 and TRBJ2-7, with TRBD2 identical over 13 bases. Unmatched junction bases numbered 7, after V lost 1 base and J lost 7 bases. The germline gives CDR1 SNHLY, CDR2 FYNNEI. The CDR3 has 16 amino acids. Here the CDR3 DNA reads TGTGCCAGCAGTGAAGAGGGACTAGCGGGGAAAGGGGAGCAGTACTTC. Translating it yields CASSEEGLAGKGEQYF.

The gene calls are TRBV6-4 and TRBJ1-1; perhaps TRBD1 as D (5 bases). Trimming removed 2 bases at V and 7 bases at J, with 14 bases between. Germline V CDR1 and CDR2: MRHNA, SNTAGT. The length of the CDR3 is 14 residues. CDR3: CASSDPGREDEAFF. Here the CDR3 DNA reads TGTGCCAGCAGTGACCCCGGCAGGGAAGATGAAGCTTTCTTT.

The chain employs TRBV15 and TRBJ1-2; D gene unclear. CDR3 length: 21 amino acids. The V end lost 1 base, the J end lost 4 bases, and 31 bases lay between the germline ends. CDR1 and CDR2 (germline): LNHNV, YYDKDF (reference sequence). The CDR3 bases are TGTGCCACCAGCAGAGCTGAACGGGGTCCACCTCTTCGCAGTGTCCTCTATGGCTACACCTTC. Translation: CATSRAERGPPLRSVLYGYTF.

This clone showed up just once. The gene calls are TRBV28 and TRBJ1-1, with 7 bases lining up with TRBD1. Germline V gives CDR1 MDHEN, CDR2 SYDVKM. Trimming removed 2 bases from V and 0 bases from J; junction bases left unmatched: 3. The CDR3 consists of 15 residues. The CDR3 nucleotides read TGTGCCAGCAGTTTAGACAGGGCAATGAACACTGAAGCTTTCTTT. It translates to CASSLDRAMNTEAFF.

This chain joins TRBV7-2 and TRBJ2-7; D might be TRBD2 (5 bases). Trimming took off 4 bases at V and 2 bases at J, with 12 bases between the two ends. The CDR3 loop spans 14 amino acids. Germline CDR1 is SGHTA and CDR2 is FQGNSA. The CDR3 reads CASSSPGETYEQYF. The CDR3 DNA follows: TGTGCCAGCAGCTCCCCCGGGGAGACCTACGAGCAGTACTTC.

The chain recombines TRBV6-1 with TRBJ1-1; D unclear. Germline V CDR1 and CDR2: MNHNS, SASEGT. The CDR3 loop spans 12 amino acids. Between the trimmed V and J ends, which lost 7 bases and 1 base, there was a span of 7 bases. Here the CDR3 DNA reads TGTGCCAGCATAGAGGGGAACACTGAAGCTTTCTTT. This sequence encodes CASIEGNTEAFF.

This chain joins TRBV14 and TRBJ2-3, with TRBD2 identical over 9 bases. The CDR3 contains 24 residues. The ends lost 0 bases at V and 0 bases at J; junction bases unmatched: 25. Germline V lookup: CDR1 SGHDN, CDR2 FVKESK. In nucleotides, the CDR3 is TGTGCCAGCAGCCAAGATCCCACTAGTCGGTGCGGGGGGGCCGGTTCGTCAAGCACAGATACGCAGTATTTT. Encoded protein: CASSQDPTSRCGGAGSSSTDTQYF.